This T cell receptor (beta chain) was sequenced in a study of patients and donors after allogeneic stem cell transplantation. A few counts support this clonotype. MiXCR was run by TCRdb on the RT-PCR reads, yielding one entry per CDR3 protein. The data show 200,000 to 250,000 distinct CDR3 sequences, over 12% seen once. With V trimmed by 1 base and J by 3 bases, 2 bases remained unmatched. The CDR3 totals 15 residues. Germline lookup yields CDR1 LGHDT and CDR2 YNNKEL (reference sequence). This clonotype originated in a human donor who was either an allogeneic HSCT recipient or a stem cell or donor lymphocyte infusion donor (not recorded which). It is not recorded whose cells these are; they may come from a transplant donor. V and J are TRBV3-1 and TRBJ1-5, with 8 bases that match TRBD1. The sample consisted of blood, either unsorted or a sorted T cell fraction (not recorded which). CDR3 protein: CASSQGTGNNQPQHF. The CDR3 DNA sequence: TGTGCCAGCAGCCAAGGGACAGGGAACAATCAGCCCCAGCATTTT. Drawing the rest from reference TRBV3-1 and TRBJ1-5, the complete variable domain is DTAVSQTPKYLVTQMGNDKSIKCEQNLGHDTMYWYKQDSKKFLKIMFSYNNKELIINETVPNRFSPKSPDKAHLNLHINSLELGDSAVYFCASSQGTGNNQPQHFGDGTRLSIL.